This TCR beta chain was profiled in a study of long-term antiretroviral therapy in people with HIV. Across the study: The oldest specimens predate the 2015 immediate-ART recommendation by about a decade. Study findings and constraints: Despite increasing after ART, diversity remained lower than that of transplant donor controls.

Researchers report immunoSEQ v3.0 was run at survey level. Sequencing was designed to cover roughly 40,000-55,000 T-cell genomes in each sample. Repertoires were generated with immunoSEQ multiplex PCR, while TCRdb's copy carries only in-frame clones and drops some. The sample holds roughly 28,000 clones, around 87% seen once. As regards this clone: What it binds is not known.

CDR3 size: 16 residues. CDR1 and CDR2 (germline): KGHSH, LQKENI. The junction had 7 bases not matched to a gene; V was cut back by 4 bases and J by 2 bases. At minimum, one pre-ART and two post-ART PBMC samples were obtained from each donor. The rearrangement uses TRBV18 and TRBJ2-7; 11 nucleotides agree with TRBD1. The source is a man aged 40-49 years with HIV. The sequencing used unsorted PBMCs, collected just over 2.6 years after starting antiretroviral therapy. CDR3 DNA sequence: TGTGCCAGCTCACTGCCGGGACAGGGGGGGACCTACGAGCAGTACTTC. As protein: CASSLPGQGGTYEQYF.